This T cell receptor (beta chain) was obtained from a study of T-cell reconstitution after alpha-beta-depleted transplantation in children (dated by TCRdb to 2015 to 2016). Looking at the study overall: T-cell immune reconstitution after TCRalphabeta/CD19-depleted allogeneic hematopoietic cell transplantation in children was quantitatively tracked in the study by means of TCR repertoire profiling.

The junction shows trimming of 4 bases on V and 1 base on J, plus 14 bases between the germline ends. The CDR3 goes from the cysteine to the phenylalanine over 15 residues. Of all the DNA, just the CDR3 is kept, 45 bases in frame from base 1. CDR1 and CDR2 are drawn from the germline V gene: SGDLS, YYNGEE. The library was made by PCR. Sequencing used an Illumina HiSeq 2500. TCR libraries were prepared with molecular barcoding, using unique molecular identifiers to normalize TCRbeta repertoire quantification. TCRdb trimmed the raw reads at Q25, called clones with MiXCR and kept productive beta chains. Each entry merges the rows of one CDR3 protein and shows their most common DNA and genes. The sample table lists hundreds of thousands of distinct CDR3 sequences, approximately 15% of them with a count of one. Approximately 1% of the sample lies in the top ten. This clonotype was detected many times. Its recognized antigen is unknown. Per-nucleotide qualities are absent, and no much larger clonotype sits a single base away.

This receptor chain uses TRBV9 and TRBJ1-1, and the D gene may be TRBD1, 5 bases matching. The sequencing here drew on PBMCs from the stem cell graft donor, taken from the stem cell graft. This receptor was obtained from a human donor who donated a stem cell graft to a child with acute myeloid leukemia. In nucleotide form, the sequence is TGTGCCAGCAGCATGTCGGGGGTGGCGAACACTGAAGCTTTCTTT. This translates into CASSMSGVANTEAFF.